This T cell receptor (beta chain) originates from a study of CD8 T cells in ankylosing spondylitis (dated by TCRdb to about 2017). In the study overall: To find TCR variants linked to disease, the study profiled T cell receptor beta repertoires in ankylosing spondylitis patients and healthy donors. The whole study cohort included 85 to 120 healthy donors and 25 or so ankylosing spondylitis patients. Peripheral blood was sampled, and synovial fluid was also collected from ankylosing spondylitis patients. Points the paper makes about the study in general: Some of the motif variants had been reported before in the synovial fluid and blood of reactive arthritis patients, a finding that suggests common disease-initiation mechanisms. Significant enrichment of the disease-linked clones was reported in matched synovial fluid samples from ankylosing spondylitis patients. Blood from ankylosing spondylitis patients appeared to be characterized by a TCR beta motif made up of several highly homologous amino acid variants. The disease-linked clones had a CD8+ phenotype and were found at relatively low frequencies in peripheral blood.

This clonotype was detected a few times. What this receptor recognizes is not known. Per-base quality was not reported, and no clone a single base away is much larger than it. The reads were generated on an Illumina HiSeq 2500. Quantitative 5'-RACE with molecular barcodes was the method used to prepare the TCR beta libraries. The study's processing was this. To identify disease-linked TCR variants, a new computational method was used, one built on a probabilistic model of VDJ rearrangement. Starting from the raw public reads, TCRdb applied fastp trimming at Q25, assembled clones with MiXCR and retained in-frame beta chains. Rows are combined by CDR3 protein, so each entry shows the most common genes and DNA. TCRdb, not the original authors, processed these V and J calls. Present in this sample are approximately 300,000 distinct CDR3 sequences, 15% to 20% of which were seen just once. Together, the top ten hold around 8% of the sample.

Sequencing used blood, either unsorted or a sorted T cell fraction (not recorded which). The sequence came from a male donor with ankylosing spondylitis or in good health (not recorded which).

The nucleotide sequence is TGCGCCAGCAGCTTGGGAGGAGATAATGAAAAACTGTTTTTT. This gives the protein CASSLGGDNEKLFF. The chain uses TRBV5-1 and TRBJ1-4; confidence is insufficient to name the D gene. The CDR3, from cysteine to phenylalanine, totals 14 residues. Of the read, only the CDR3 DNA is kept; its 42 bases are in frame from base 1. Deletion took 0 bases off V and 4 bases off J, with a span of 7 bases between the germline ends. The germline V gene specifies SGHRS as CDR1 and YFSETQ as CDR2.